Shown below are 3 T cell receptor beta chains from a single sample sequenced in a study of beta chain features in type 1 diabetes. Since all of the isolated RNA was reverse transcribed, expressed TCRB transcripts were what got sequenced. Only in-frame clones appear in the TCRdb table, and some are missing; sequencing was by immunoSEQ multiplex PCR. The data contain about 340,000 clones, under 8.5% of them singletons. The material sequenced was central memory CD4+ T cells from blood. These receptors were collected from a young woman in good health.

This clone has only a few counts. Possible read error: a much larger clone is one base away. The sample carries other DNA sequences with the same CDR3. The CDR3 region is CASSLPTGTFYGYTF. As DNA, the CDR3 is TGTGCCAGCAGTTTACCGACAGGGACTTTCTATGGCTACACCTTC. V and J are TRBV28 and TRBJ1-2; the match to TRBD1 covers 7 bases. The germline gives CDR1 MDHEN, CDR2 SYDVKM. The CDR3 length is 15 residues. The V and J ends lost 2 bases and 4 bases, in that order; junction bases with no gene match: 7.

This chain connects TRBV5-1 to TRBJ1-1; possible D gene TRBD1, 5 bases. Germline V gene sequence: CDR1 SGHRS, CDR2 YFSETQ. Trimming cost V 4 bases and J 8 bases, with 21 bases left between them. This CDR3 region has 15 residues. The CDR3 coding sequence is TGCGCCAGCAGCCACTTGGGGACTTACACTGGAGAAGCTTTCTTT. Protein sequence: CASSHLGTYTGEAFF.

This clone was observed a handful of times. The chain is built from TRBV28 and TRBJ2-1; D unresolved. Germline CDR1 is MDHEN and CDR2 is SYDVKM. The CDR3 is 15 amino acids. V was clipped by 7 bases and J by 10 bases, with 23 bases between them. The CDR3 DNA is TGTGCCAGCACACTTCGAGGAAGTCGTTGGAGCGAGCAGTTCTTC. Its translation is CASTLRGSRWSEQFF.